This is a list of T cell receptor beta chains from one sample in a study of T cell responses to AZD1222 COVID-19 vaccine. Method: immunoSEQ multiplex PCR; TCRdb's copy keeps in-frame clones and lacks some. The sample records tens of thousands of clones, 80% to 90% being singletons. The sample was peripheral blood, taken 28 days after the second AZD1222 dose. The receptor source for this set is an adult who received the AZD1222 COVID-19 vaccine. Both conserved end residues are part of each CDR3. A D gene is named only where the DNA matches it firmly. Rows give clone size only sometimes, using once, few, many, or a class for an expanded clone.

clone_size d_call j_call v_call cdr3_nt cdr3_aa
- - TRBJ2-7 TRBV24-1 TGTGCCACCAGTGACCGTCGGGACGAGCAGTACTTC CATSDRRDEQYF
- - TRBJ2-2 TRBV28 TGTGCCAGCAGGGGCAGGGCAAACACCGGGGAGCTGTTTTTT CASRGRANTGELFF
few TRBD1 TRBJ2-3 TRBV29-1 TGCAGCGTTGCTGCCCCGGGACAGGGAACAGATACGCAGTATTTT CSVAAPGQGTDTQYF
- - TRBJ2-2 TRBV7-2 TGTGCCAGCAGCTTAGGGCCGGGACGAGAGTTTCTGAACACCGGGGAGCTGTTTTTT CASSLGPGREFLNTGELFF
- TRBD2 TRBJ2-1 TRBV3-1/TRBV3-2 TGTGCCAGCAGCCATTCGCCCGGGACTAGCACTCACAATGAGCAGTTCTTC CASSHSPGTSTHNEQFF
- - TRBJ2-6 TRBV19 TGTGCCAGTACTCCAGGTGGTTACTCTGGGGCCAACGTCCTGACTTTC CASTPGGYSGANVLTF
- TRBD2 TRBJ2-7 TRBV18 TGTGCCAGCTCGCGGACTAGCGGTGACGAGCAGTACTTC CASSRTSGDEQYF
- - TRBJ2-7 TRBV5-1 TGCGCCAGCAGCCCAGAGCCCCCTACCTACGAGCAGTACTTC CASSPEPPTYEQYF
- TRBD1 TRBJ1-6 TRBV19 TGTGCCAGTAAGGACAGGGGGCATTCACCCCTCCACTTT CASKDRGHSPLHF
once TRBD1 TRBJ2-5 TRBV6-4 TGTGCCAGCAGTACAGGGGTGAGAGAGACCCAGTACTTC CASSTGVRETQYF
- - TRBJ1-1 TRBV5-1 TGCGCCAGCAGCCGGAGGGAGGGCACTGAAGCTTTCTTT CASSRREGTEAFF
- - TRBJ1-4 TRBV7-9 TGTGCCAGCAGTACTGCTGAGACGCGTCGGGAAAAACTGTTTTTT CASSTAETRREKLFF
- - TRBJ1-1 TRBV5-8 TGTGCCGGACCGAACAGTCCCATGAACACTGAAGCTTTCTTT CAGPNSPMNTEAFF
- - TRBJ1-1 TRBV7-9 TGTGCCATATCAGCCGGGACAATGAACACTGAAGCTTTCTTT CAISAGTMNTEAFF
- TRBD2 TRBJ2-1 TRBV7-2 TGTGCCAGCTCCGCACTAGCGGGAGGATGGAATGAGCAGTTCTTC CASSALAGGWNEQFF
- - TRBJ2-2 TRBV4-3 TGCGCCAGCAGCCAAGAATCAGGGGCGGTCGGGGAGCTGTTTTTT CASSQESGAVGELFF
- - TRBJ1-2 TRBV19 TGTGCCAGTAGTATGGAGTTGGGCTATGGCTACACCTTC CASSMELGYGYTF
few - TRBJ2-2 TRBV7-8 TGTGCCAGCAGCGGGAAGGACAGATACACCGGGGAGCTGTTTTTT CASSGKDRYTGELFF
- TRBD1 TRBJ1-5 TRBV19 TGTGCCAGTAGTATGGGGGCAGGGGGTGGTCAGCCCCAGCATTTT CASSMGAGGGQPQHF
- - TRBJ1-2 TRBV5-1 TGCGCCAGCAGCTTGGGAGGGTTCCTCTATGGCTACACCTTC CASSLGGFLYGYTF
few TRBD1 TRBJ2-7 TRBV7-2 TGTGCCAGCAGCTTAGCATCGGCAGGGGGCGCCAGCTCCTACGAGCAGTACTTC CASSLASAGGASSYEQYF
- - TRBJ1-1 TRBV5-1 TGCGCCAGCAGCGCGGACACTGTAGGAGTGGAAGCTTTCTTT CASSADTVGVEAFF
- - TRBJ2-1 TRBV27 TGTGCCAGCAGTCGTCCGGACAGTTACAATGAGCAGTTCTTC CASSRPDSYNEQFF
- - TRBJ2-2 TRBV29-1 TGCAGTGGAGGGGCGTCGAACACCGGGGAGCTGTTTTTT CSGGASNTGELFF
- - TRBJ1-1 TRBV7-2 TGTGCCAGCAGCTCTGACCACACTGAAGCTTTCTTT CASSSDHTEAFF
- - TRBJ2-2 TRBV10-3 TGTGCCTCAAGGGGGTTGAACACCGGGGAGCTGTTTTTT CASRGLNTGELFF
few - TRBJ2-2 TRBV5-4 TGTGCCAGCAGCTTGGACTTCACAAACACCGGGGAGCTGTTTTTT CASSLDFTNTGELFF
- - TRBJ2-2 TRBV27 TGTGCCAGCCGTGGGGCAGGGAGGAACACCGGGGAGCTGTTTTTT CASRGAGRNTGELFF
few - TRBJ1-5 TRBV28 TGTGCCAGCAGTCCATCCGACGGTCATCAGCCCCAGCATTTT CASSPSDGHQPQHF
- - TRBJ1-1 TRBV9 TGTGCCAGCAGCGAAACCGGGAGTCCAAAAGCTTTCTTT CASSETGSPKAFF
few - TRBJ1-6 TRBV2 TGTGCCAGCAGTGTCGAAGGGGAAGGTTCACCCCTCCACTTT CASSVEGEGSPLHF
- - TRBJ1-1 TRBV7-9 TGTGCCAGCAGCTCCCAATGGACTGAAGCTTTCTTT CASSSQWTEAFF
- - TRBJ1-4 TRBV7-6 TGTGCCAGCAGCCCTAGGGCCGGGGGTGCTAATGAAAAACTGTTTTTT CASSPRAGGANEKLFF
- - TRBJ1-1 TRBV7-9 TGTGCCAGCAGCCTGGGACACATGAACACTGAAGCTTTCTTT CASSLGHMNTEAFF
- - TRBJ1-2 TRBV12-3/TRBV12-4 TGTGCCAGCAGCTTCGTCCGGGACTATGGCTACACCTTC CASSFVRDYGYTF
- - TRBJ2-1 TRBV27 TGTGCCAGCGGACCCCGGACGGCGCTCGGTAATGAGCAGTTCTTC CASGPRTALGNEQFF
- TRBD2 TRBJ2-2 TRBV19 TGTGCCAGTAGTATAGCGGTACTAGCGGCACATACCGGGGAGCTGTTTTTT CASSIAVLAAHTGELFF
- TRBD1 TRBJ1-5 TRBV27 TGTGCCAACAATCCCCGGGACAGGCGCCCAATCAGCCCCCAGCATTTT CANNPRDRRPISPQHF
- TRBD1 TRBJ1-5 TRBV5-6 TGTGCCAGCAGCCTACGACAGGGTGGTTCCCCCCAGCATTTT CASSLRQGGSPQHF
- - TRBJ2-7 TRBV12-3/TRBV12-4 TGTGCCAGCAGTTTAGGGGTTAGCGACGAGCAGTACTTC CASSLGVSDEQYF